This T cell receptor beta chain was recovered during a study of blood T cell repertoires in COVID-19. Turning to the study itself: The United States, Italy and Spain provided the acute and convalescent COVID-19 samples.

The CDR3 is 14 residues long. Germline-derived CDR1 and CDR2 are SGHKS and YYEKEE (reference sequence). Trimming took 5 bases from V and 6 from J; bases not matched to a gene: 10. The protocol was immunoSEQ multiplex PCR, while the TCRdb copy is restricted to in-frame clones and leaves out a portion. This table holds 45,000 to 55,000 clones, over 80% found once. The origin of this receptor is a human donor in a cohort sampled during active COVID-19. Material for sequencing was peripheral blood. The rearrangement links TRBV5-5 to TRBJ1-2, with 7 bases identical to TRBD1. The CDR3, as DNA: TGTGCCAGCAGGTTGACAGGGTTGGGAGATGGCTACACCTTC. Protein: CASRLTGLGDGYTF.